This T cell receptor (beta chain) was sequenced during a study of identifying expanded T cells in peripheral blood. Findings of the study overall: Differentially abundant clones: roughly 1.3 between replicates, 15 to 17 at approximately 14 days, around 19 at four. Roughly two-week clone count variance significantly increased as total template count grew.

Comment on this clone: Its antigen remains unknown.

TCRdb's table, derived via immunoSEQ multiplex PCR, lists solely in-frame clones and lacks some. The sample lists around 63,000 clones, about 87% occurring once. Collection occurred without any documented infections or immune events in donors. The sequenced sample consisted of blood. This TCR came from a person between 18 and 70 years old in good health.

The chain's CDR3 is CASSPGTAPIEKLFF. For the CDR3, the DNA is TGTGCCAGCAGCCCAGGGACAGCCCCCATTGAAAAACTGTTTTTT. The chain is built from TRBV7-7 and TRBJ1-4, with TRBD1 matching 7 bases. Trimming at V came to 5 bases and at J to 7 bases, leaving 10 bases not matched to a gene. This CDR3 contains 15 residues. CDR1 SSHAT and CDR2 FNYEAQ come from the germline V gene (reference sequence).